One sample yielded the 9 T cell receptor beta chains listed below, sequenced in a study of T cell clones after liver transplantation. TCRdb's table, derived via immunoSEQ multiplex PCR, lists solely in-frame clones and lacks some. This table has 15,000 to 20,000 clones, around 81% appearing once. The sequencing used CD8+ T cells from blood, collected less than 50 months after liver transplant. The source is a human patient who received a liver transplant. Some of the T cells might come from the graft donor.

CDR3 sequence reads: CASSLWGTLYGYTF. The CDR3, as DNA: TGTGCCAGCAGCTTGTGGGGGACACTCTATGGCTACACCTTC. The chain uses TRBV5-4 and TRBJ1-2; weak D call: TRBD1 (6 bases). V shed 1 base and J shed 4 bases, with 11 bases lying between them. Germline assignment: CDR1 SGHNT and CDR2 YYREEE (reference sequence). CDR3 size: 14 residues.

V usage is TRBV9 and J usage is TRBJ2-5; TRBD1 matches 7 bases. The CDR3 runs to 15 residues. The trim removed 3 bases at V and 4 bases at J, leaving 9 bases unmatched. CDR1 and CDR2 (germline): SGDLS, YYNGEE. CDR3 sequence reads: CASSDARQGGETQYF. CDR3 bases: TGTGCCAGCAGCGATGCCAGACAGGGCGGAGAGACCCAGTACTTC.

The rearrangement uses TRBV4-1 and TRBJ2-7, with D perhaps matching TRBD1 or TRBD2 (5 bases each). Germline V gene data show CDR1 as MGHRA and CDR2 as YSYEKL. V lost 3 bases and J lost 4, with 13 bases in between. There are 14 residues in the CDR3. Written as DNA, the CDR3 is TGCGCCAGCAGCCAGCCCGGGACGGTATACGAGCAGTACTTC. Amino acid sequence: CASSQPGTVYEQYF.

This chain uses TRBV5-1 with TRBJ2-1, with TRBD2 matching over 9 bases. CDR1 SGHRS and CDR2 YFSETQ come from the germline V gene. V shed 7 bases, J shed 10 bases, and the junction held 15 bases outside the gene matches. This CDR3 is 15 amino acids long. CDR3 coding DNA: TGCGCCAGCGGGGTGACTAGCGGTCCTGAATCGGAGCAGTTCTTC. The encoded protein is CASGVTSGPESEQFF.

This chain joins TRBV2 and TRBJ1-5, with D unresolved. Trimming removed 3 bases at V and 5 bases at J, with 11 bases between. There are 14 residues in the CDR3. CDR1 is SNHLY, CDR2 FYNNEI, per germline. CDR3 DNA: TGTGCCAGCAGTGAGTTCCTTCCCGATCAGCCCCAGCATTTT. This sequence encodes CASSEFLPDQPQHF.

The chain couples TRBV4-3 to TRBJ2-3; no clear D gene. The CDR3 runs to 15 residues. The V end was cut by 2 bases, the J end by 6 bases, with 15 bases between. Germline V gene sequence: CDR1 LGHNA, CDR2 YSLEER. Here the CDR3 reads CASSQFHSTQDTQYF. The CDR3 bases are TGCGCCAGCAGCCAATTTCATAGTACTCAGGATACGCAGTATTTT.

The rearrangement uses TRBV19 and TRBJ1-5; D call uncertain. Trimming stripped 3 bases from V and 4 bases from J, with 10 bases between. Germline CDR1 reads LNHDA; CDR2 reads SQIVND (reference sequence). The CDR3 length is 14 residues. CDR3 DNA sequence: TGTGCCAGTAGTATGCGCAGTATTAATCAGCCCCAGCATTTT. The encoded protein is CASSMRSINQPQHF.

The chain is built from TRBV9 and TRBJ2-3; no definite D call. Germline V gives CDR1 SGDLS, CDR2 YYNGEE. V was pared by 2 bases and J by 0 bases, with 10 bases between. The CDR3 has 15 residues. CDR3 residues: CASSVGQTSTDTQYF. CDR3 bases: TGTGCCAGCAGCGTTGGGCAAACTAGCACAGATACGCAGTATTTT.

This chain links TRBV6-4 with TRBJ2-6; perhaps TRBD2 as D (5 bases). V was shortened by 3 bases and J by 0 bases, with 9 bases between the two germline ends. CDR1 and CDR2 (germline): MRHNA, SNTAGT. The CDR3 has 16 residues. The CDR3 sequence: CASSETRDSGANVLTF. CDR3 sequence (DNA): TGTGCCAGCAGTGAAACACGGGACTCTGGGGCCAACGTCCTGACTTTC.